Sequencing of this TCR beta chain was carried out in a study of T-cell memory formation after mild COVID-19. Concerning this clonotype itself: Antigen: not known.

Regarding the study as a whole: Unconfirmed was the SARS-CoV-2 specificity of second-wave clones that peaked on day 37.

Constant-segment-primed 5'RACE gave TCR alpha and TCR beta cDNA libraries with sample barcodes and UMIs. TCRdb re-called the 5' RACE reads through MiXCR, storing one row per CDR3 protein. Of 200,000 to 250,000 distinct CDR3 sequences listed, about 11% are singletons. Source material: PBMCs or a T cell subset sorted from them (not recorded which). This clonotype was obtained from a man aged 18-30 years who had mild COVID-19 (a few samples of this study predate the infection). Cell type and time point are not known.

Written as DNA, the CDR3 is TGCGCCAGCAGCCAGAGGGCAGGGGTCAAGAGCTCCTACAATGAGCAGTTCTTC. This codes for CASSQRAGVKSSYNEQFF. The chain joins TRBV4-3 to TRBJ2-1, with D perhaps TRBD1 (6 bases). CDR1 and CDR2 (germline): LGHNA, YSLEER. The CDR3 consists of 18 residues. Trimming removed 3 bases at V and 0 bases at J, with 18 bases between.